This TCR beta chain was sequenced during a study of blood T cell repertoires in COVID-19. The data were produced by immunoSEQ multiplex PCR, yet TCRdb's version contains in-frame clones alone and is incomplete. The top ten hold about 6.8% of the sample, which has about 60,000 clones, over 80% seen once. The sequence was obtained from a human donor in a cohort sampled during active COVID-19. Sequenced: peripheral blood.

The CDR3 protein is CASSQVSGDRGYLGTDTQYF. CDR3 coding DNA: TGTGCCAGCAGCCAAGTTAGCGGGGACAGGGGGTATCTAGGGACAGATACGCAGTATTTT. The chain employs TRBV3-1 (or the pseudogene TRBV3-2) and TRBJ2-3; 11 bases align to TRBD1. CDR3 size: 20 residues. The junction had 15 bases not matched to a gene; V was cut back by 1 base and J by 3 bases. Looked up from germline, CDR1 is LGHDT and CDR2 is YNNKEL (reference sequence).